This TCR beta chain was captured in a study of response to subunit inactivated influenza vaccine. This CDR3 is 17 amino acids long. Germline V lookup: CDR1 SEHNR, CDR2 FQNEAQ (reference sequence). The V gene lost 4 bases and the J gene lost 1 base, with 14 bases spanning the gap. MiXCR was run by TCRdb on the RT-PCR reads, yielding one entry per CDR3 protein. This sample has about 620,000 distinct CDR3 sequences, with approximately 11% found just once. This same sample was also part of a study on T cells expressing NK-cell markers. That source adds: Researchers built TCR beta cDNA using 5'RACE template switching with UMIs. In sorted CD3+CD56+NKG2C+, CD3+CD56+NKG2C- and CD3+CD56-NKG2C+ T cells, TCR beta repertoires were obtained. With respect to HCMV, seven of the eight sequenced donors were seropositive, and one was seronegative. Dominant NKG2C+ clonotype frequencies of 1.0-7.0% of CD8+ T cells were measured in five or six donors.

J is TRBJ1-6 and V is TRBV7-9; D may be TRBD1 (5 bases). Sample: PBMCs from blood, taken on the day of vaccination. The clonotype originates from a man over 45 who received an inactivated influenza vaccine. Here the CDR3 DNA reads TGTGCCAGCAGCTCCGGACGGGGGGGATCCTATAATTCACCCCTCCACTTT. Translating it yields CASSSGRGGSYNSPLHF.